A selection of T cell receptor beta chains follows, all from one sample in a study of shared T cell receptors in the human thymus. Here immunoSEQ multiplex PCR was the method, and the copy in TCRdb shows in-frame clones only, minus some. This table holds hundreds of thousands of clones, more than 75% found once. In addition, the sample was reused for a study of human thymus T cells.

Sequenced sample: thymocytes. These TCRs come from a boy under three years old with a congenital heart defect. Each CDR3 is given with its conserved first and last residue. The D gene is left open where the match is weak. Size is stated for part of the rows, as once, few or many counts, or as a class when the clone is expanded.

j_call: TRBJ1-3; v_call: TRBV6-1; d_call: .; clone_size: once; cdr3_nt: TGTGCCAGCAGTGAACCCTCTGGAGGACGCCTTCACTCTGGAAACACCATATATTTT; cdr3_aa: CASSEPSGGRLHSGNTIYF
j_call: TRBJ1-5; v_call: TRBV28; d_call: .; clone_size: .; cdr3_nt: TGTGCCAGCAGTTTGGGCCAGGGTAATCAGCCCCAGCATTTT; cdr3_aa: CASSLGQGNQPQHF
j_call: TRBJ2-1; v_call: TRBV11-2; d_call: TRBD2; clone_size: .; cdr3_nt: TGTGCCAGCAGCTCGGGACTAGCGGGGGGCAGCTCCTACAATGAGCAGTTCTTC; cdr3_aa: CASSSGLAGGSSYNEQFF
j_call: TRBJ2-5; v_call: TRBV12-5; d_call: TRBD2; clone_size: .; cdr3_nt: TGTGCTAGTGTGGGTAGCGGGACACAAGAGACCCAGTACTTC; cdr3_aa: CASVGSGTQETQYF
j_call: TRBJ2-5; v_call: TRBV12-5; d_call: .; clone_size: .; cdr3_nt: TGTGCTAGTGGAGTGGTCGAGGGTCGTGAGACCCAGTACTTC; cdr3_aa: CASGVVEGRETQYF
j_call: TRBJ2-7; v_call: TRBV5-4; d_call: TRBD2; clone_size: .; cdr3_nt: TGTGCCAGCAGCGGGGCGGGGGGAACCTACGAGCAGTACTTC; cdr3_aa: CASSGAGGTYEQYF
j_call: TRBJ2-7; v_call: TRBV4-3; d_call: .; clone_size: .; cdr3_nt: TGCGCCAGCAGCCAAGAAGGGAGGCAGACCTACGAGCAGTACTTC; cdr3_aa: CASSQEGRQTYEQYF
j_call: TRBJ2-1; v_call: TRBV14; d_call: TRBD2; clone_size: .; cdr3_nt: TGTGCCAGCAGCCCCATTGGCGGGGGGGGCAATGAGCAGTTCTTC; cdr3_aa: CASSPIGGGGNEQFF
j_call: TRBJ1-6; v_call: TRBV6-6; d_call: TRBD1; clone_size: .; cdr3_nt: TGTGCCAGCAGTACGACAGGGAAGAGGGGAATTTCACCCCTCCACTTT; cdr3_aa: CASSTTGKRGISPLHF
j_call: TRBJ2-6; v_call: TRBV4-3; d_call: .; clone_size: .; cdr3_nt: TGCGCCAGCAGCCAAGAGAGGACCAGGGAATCTGGGGCCAACGTCCTGACTTTC; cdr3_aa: CASSQERTRESGANVLTF
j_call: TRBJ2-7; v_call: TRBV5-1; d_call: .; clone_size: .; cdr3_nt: TGCGCCAGCAGCTTGGCCGGCCAGGTCTTCGAGCAGTACTTC; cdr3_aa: CASSLAGQVFEQYF
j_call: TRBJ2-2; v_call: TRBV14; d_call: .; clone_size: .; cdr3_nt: TGTGCCAGCAGCCAAGCGAGGATCGCCTTGGGCGGGGAGCTGTTTTTT; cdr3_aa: CASSQARIALGGELFF
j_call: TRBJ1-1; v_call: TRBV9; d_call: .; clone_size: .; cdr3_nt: TGTGCCAGCAGCGTAATACAGGGGAACACTGAAGCTTTCTTT; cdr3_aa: CASSVIQGNTEAFF
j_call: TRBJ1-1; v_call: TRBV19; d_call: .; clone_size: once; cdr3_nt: TGTGCCAGTAGACAGGTCACTGAAGCTTTCTTT; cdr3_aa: CASRQVTEAFF
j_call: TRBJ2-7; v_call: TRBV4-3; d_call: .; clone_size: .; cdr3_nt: TGCGCCAGCAGCCAAGGATCAGCGGTCCCCCTCTACGAGCAGTACTTC; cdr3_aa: CASSQGSAVPLYEQYF
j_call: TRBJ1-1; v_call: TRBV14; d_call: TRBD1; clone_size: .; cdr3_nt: TGTGCCAGCAGCGCCCCAATACAGGGGGTTAATGAGAACACTGAAGCTTTCTTT; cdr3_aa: CASSAPIQGVNENTEAFF
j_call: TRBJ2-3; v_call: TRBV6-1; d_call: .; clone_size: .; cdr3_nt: TGTGCCACCAAGTCTAGCTGGGATACGCAGTATTTT; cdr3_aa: CATKSSWDTQYF
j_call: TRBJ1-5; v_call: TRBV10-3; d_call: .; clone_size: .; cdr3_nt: TGTGCCATCAGTGAGTCCCCTATGAGAGCGAACGTATCCAATCAGCCCCAGCATTTT; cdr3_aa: CAISESPMRANVSNQPQHF
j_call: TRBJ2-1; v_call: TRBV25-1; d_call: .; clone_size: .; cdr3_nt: TGTGCCAGCAGTGACCTCTCTTCGATGTTGCAGGAGCAGTTCTTC; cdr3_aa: CASSDLSSMLQEQFF
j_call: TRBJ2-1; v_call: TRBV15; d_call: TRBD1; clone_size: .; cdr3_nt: TGTGCCACCAGCTGGGGGACAGGGGATGAGCAGTTCTTC; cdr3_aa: CATSWGTGDEQFF
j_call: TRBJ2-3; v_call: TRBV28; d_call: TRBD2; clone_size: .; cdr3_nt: TGTGCCAGCAACGTCGGACTAGCGGGACCAAGCACAGATACGCAGTATTTT; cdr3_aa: CASNVGLAGPSTDTQYF
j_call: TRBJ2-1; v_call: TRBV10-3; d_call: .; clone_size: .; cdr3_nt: TGTGCCATCTTGAGGCGTTGTGACGAACCTGACAATGAGCAGTTCTTC; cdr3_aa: CAILRRCDEPDNEQFF
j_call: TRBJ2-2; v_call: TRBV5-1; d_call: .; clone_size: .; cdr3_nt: TGCGCCAGCAGCTTAATAGCCGCTAGACAGGGAGGCACCGGGGAGCTGTTTTTT; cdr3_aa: CASSLIAARQGGTGELFF
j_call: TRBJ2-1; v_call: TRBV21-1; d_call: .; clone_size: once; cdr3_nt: TGTGCCAGCAGTTCCGTTCCGGGACTAGCGGGATCCACCTGGGGTGGTGAGCAGTTCTTC; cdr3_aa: CASSSVPGLAGSTWGGEQFF